The present T cell receptor beta chain was sequenced within a study of blood T cells in healthy people across ages. Many counts were recorded for this clonotype. A second PCR of 7 to 11 cycles used a sample-barcoded 5' primer and a J-beta primer mix. All cDNA molecules were each tagged by a template-switch adaptor with 12 random nucleotides. Each single sample gave us at least 2.5 million CDR3-containing paired-end reads. Each CDR3 protein gets one entry after TCRdb re-called the 5' RACE reads with MiXCR. The table has 650,000 to 700,000 distinct CDR3 sequences, about 30% seen once; the top ten hold 15% to 19%. The people who gave samples were healthy Caucasians from Russia, aged about 6 to 100. The V gene lost 1 base and the J gene lost 0 bases, with 10 bases spanning the gap. The CDR3 is 16 residues long. The germline V gene has CDR1 SGHTA and CDR2 FQGNSA.

V usage is TRBV7-2 and J usage is TRBJ1-5, with D uncertain. The sample consisted of blood. This receptor was obtained from a woman aged 80 or over in good health. CDR3 DNA: TGTGCCAGCAGCTTAGTCTGGGAAAATAGCAATCAGCCCCAGCATTTT. It codes for CASSLVWENSNQPQHF.